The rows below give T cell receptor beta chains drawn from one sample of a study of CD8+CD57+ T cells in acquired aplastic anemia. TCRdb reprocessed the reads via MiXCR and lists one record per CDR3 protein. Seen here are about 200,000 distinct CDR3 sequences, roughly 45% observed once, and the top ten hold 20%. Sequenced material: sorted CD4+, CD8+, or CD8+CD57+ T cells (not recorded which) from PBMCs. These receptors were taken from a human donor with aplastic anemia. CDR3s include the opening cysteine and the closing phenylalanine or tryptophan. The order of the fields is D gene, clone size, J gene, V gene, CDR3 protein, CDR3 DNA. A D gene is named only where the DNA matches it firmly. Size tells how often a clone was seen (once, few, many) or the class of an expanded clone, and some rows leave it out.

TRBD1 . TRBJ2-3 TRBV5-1 CASSLEGQGASRSDTQYF TGCGCCAGCAGCCTCGAAGGACAGGGGGCAAGCAGGTCAGATACGCAGTATTTT
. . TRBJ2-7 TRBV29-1 CSVSGPGLVGLYEQYF TGCAGCGTGTCGGGCCCGGGCCTCGTGGGGCTCTACGAGCAGTACTTC
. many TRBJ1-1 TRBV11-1 CASSPDRSNTEAFF TGTGCCAGCAGCCCGGACCGGTCGAACACTGAAGCTTTCTTT
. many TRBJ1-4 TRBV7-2 CASSPQTSRGEKLFF TGTGCCAGCAGCCCGCAGACAAGTCGAGGTGAAAAACTGTTTTTT
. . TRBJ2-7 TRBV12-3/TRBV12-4 CASSLEGVAAYEQYF TGTGCCAGCAGTTTAGAAGGTGTTGCGGCCTACGAGCAGTACTTC
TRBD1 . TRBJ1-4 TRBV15 CATRLNRGEQEKLFF TGTGCCACCAGACTTAACAGGGGGGAGCAAGAAAAACTGTTTTTT
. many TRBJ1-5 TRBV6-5 CASSRLLGLNQPQHF TGTGCCAGCAGTAGACTTTTGGGGCTCAATCAGCCCCAGCATTTT
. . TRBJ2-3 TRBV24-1 CATSDLLATDTQYF TGTGCCACCAGTGATTTGCTAGCTACAGATACGCAGTATTTT
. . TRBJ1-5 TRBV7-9 CASSSFNQPQHF TGTGCCAGCAGCTCGTTCAATCAGCCCCAGCATTTT
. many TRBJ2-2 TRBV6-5 CASSYDTGIGELFF TGTGCCAGCAGTTACGACACAGGAATCGGGGAGCTGTTTTTT
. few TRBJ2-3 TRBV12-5 CASSFSRAGRDTQYF TGTGCCAGCAGTTTTTCCCGGGCAGGGAGGGATACGCAGTATTTT
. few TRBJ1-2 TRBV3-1 CASSQDLQSYGYTF TGTGCCAGCAGCCAAGATCTTCAATCCTATGGCTACACCTTC
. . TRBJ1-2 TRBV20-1 CRPPYGYTF TGCAGACCCCCCTATGGCTACACCTTC
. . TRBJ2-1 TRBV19 CATGGGGHNEQFF TGTGCCACAGGGGGGGGGGGCCACAATGAGCAGTTCTTC
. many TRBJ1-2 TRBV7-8 CASSYGLITNYTF TGTGCCAGCAGCTATGGCCTAATAACTAACTACACCTTC
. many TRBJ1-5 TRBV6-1 CASSVDQPQHF TGTGCCAGCAGTGTAGACCAGCCCCAGCATTTT
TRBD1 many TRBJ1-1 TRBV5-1 CASSSLTGINTEAFF TGCGCCAGCAGCTCCTTGACAGGGATTAACACTGAAGCTTTCTTT
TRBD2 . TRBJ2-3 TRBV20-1 CSAGTSGGGLKVDTDTQYF TGCAGTGCCGGGACTAGCGGGGGGGGTCTTAAGGTAGACACAGATACGCAGTATTTT
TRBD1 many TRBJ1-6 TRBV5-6 CASSLRQGVSNSPLHF TGTGCCAGCAGCCTACGACAGGGCGTGTCTAATTCACCCCTCCACTTT
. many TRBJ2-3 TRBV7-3 CASSVQTRADTQYF TGTGCCAGCAGCGTGCAAACCAGGGCGGATACGCAGTATTTT
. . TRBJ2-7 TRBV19 CASQEETGEQYF TGTGCCAGTCAAGAAGAGACAGGCGAGCAGTACTTC
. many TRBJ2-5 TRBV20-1 CSARPAQETQYF TGCAGTGCTAGACCTGCGCAAGAGACCCAGTACTTC
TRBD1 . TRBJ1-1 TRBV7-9 CASSLVQGATEAFF TGTGCCAGCAGCTTGGTACAGGGGGCAACTGAAGCTTTCTTT
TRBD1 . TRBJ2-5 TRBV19 CASSTGQGVFQETQYF TGTGCCAGTAGTACCGGACAGGGGGTGTTCCAAGAGACCCAGTACTTC
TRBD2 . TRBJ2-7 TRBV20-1 CSARGLGRGVGYEQYF TGCAGTGCTAGAGGATTGGGGCGGGGGGTAGGATACGAGCAGTACTTC
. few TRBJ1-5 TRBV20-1 CSASSSELPSNQPQHF TGCAGTGCTAGCTCTTCGGAATTACCTAGCAATCAGCCCCAGCATTTT
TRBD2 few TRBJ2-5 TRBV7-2 CASTIAGDQETQYF TGTGCCAGCACCATAGCGGGGGACCAAGAGACCCAGTACTTC
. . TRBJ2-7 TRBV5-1 CASSSRTALGEQYF TGCGCCAGCAGCTCCCGGACGGCATTGGGAGAGCAGTACTTC
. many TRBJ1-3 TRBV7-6 CASSPRRPGASGNTIYF TGTGCCAGCAGCCCCCGGAGGCCAGGGGCCTCTGGAAACACCATATATTTT
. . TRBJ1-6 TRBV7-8 CASSLGQTISYNSPLHF TGTGCCAGCAGCTTAGGACAGACCATCTCCTACAATTCACCCCTCCACTTT
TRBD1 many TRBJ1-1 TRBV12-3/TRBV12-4 CASSFRDRDTFF TGTGCCAGCAGCTTCCGGGACAGGGATACTTTCTTT
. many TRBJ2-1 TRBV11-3 CASSYGGEQFF TGTGCCAGCAGCTACGGGGGTGAGCAGTTCTTC
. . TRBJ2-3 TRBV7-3 CASSPEGRGVTDTQYF TGTGCCAGCAGCCCTGAGGGCAGGGGGGTCACAGATACGCAGTATTTT
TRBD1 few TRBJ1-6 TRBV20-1 CSARDRDSQSSYNSPLHF TGCAGTGCTAGAGATCGGGACAGCCAAAGCTCCTATAATTCACCCCTCCACTTT
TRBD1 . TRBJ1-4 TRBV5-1 CASSFGQGGIGEKLFF TGCGCCAGCAGCTTCGGACAGGGGGGAATCGGTGAAAAACTGTTTTTT
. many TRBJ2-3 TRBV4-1 CASSRPLGGGTDTQYF TGCGCCAGCAGCCGGCCCCTCGGGGGCGGGACAGATACGCAGTATTTT
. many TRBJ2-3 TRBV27 CASSLSRDTQYF TGTGCCAGCAGTTTAAGTAGGGATACGCAGTATTTT
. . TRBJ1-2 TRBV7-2 CASSLGRPKDTGNTF TGTGCCAGCAGCTTAGGTCGACCGAAGGACACTGGAAACACCTTC
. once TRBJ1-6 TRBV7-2 CASSVHGSPNSPLHF TGTGCCAGCAGCGTACACGGGTCCCCTAATTCACCCCTCCACTTT
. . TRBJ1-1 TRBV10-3 CAIFREAFF TGTGCCATCTTCCGTGAAGCTTTCTTT
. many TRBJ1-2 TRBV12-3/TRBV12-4 CASSFDYGYTF TGTGCCAGCAGTTTCGACTATGGCTACACCTTC
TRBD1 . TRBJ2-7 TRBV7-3 CASSPDRGRYEQYF TGTGCCAGCAGCCCGGACAGGGGGCGGTACGAGCAGTACTTC
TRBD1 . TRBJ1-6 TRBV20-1 CSARDLNGTVYSPLHF TGCAGTGCTAGAGATCTAAACGGGACAGTTTATTCACCCCTCCACTTT
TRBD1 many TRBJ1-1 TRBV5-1 CASSRTGAMNTEAFF TGCGCCAGCAGCAGGACAGGGGCCATGAACACTGAAGCTTTCTTT
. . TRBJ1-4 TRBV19 CASSRDGGNEKLFF TGTGCCAGTAGCAGGGACGGTGGTAATGAAAAACTGTTTTTT
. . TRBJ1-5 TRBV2 CASSGTSGGNQPQHF TGTGCCAGCAGTGGGACTAGCGGGGGCAATCAGCCCCAGCATTTT
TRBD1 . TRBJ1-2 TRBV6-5 CASSYSRTGGGGYTF TGTGCCAGCAGTTACTCGCGGACAGGGGGCGGTGGCTACACCTTC
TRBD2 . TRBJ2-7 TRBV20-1 CSVETSGEQYF TGCAGTGTCGAGACTAGCGGAGAGCAGTACTTC
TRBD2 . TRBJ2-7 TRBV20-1 CSAVAGVSHEQYF TGCAGTGCTGTAGCGGGAGTCTCACACGAGCAGTACTTC
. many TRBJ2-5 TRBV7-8 CASSFEQGETQYF TGTGCCAGCAGCTTCGAACAGGGAGAGACCCAGTACTTC
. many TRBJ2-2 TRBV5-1 CASSLALATSNTGELFF TGCGCCAGCAGCTTGGCCTTGGCGACATCGAACACCGGGGAGCTGTTTTTT
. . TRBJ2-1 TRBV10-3 CAISQGPRNNEQFF TGTGCCATCAGTCAGGGACCCCGAAACAATGAGCAGTTCTTC
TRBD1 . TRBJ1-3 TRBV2 CASSERSGGGGNTIYF TGTGCCAGCAGTGAAAGGTCAGGGGGCGGTGGAAACACCATATATTTT
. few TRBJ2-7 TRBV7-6 CASSSQGSEQYF TGTGCCAGCAGCTCCCAGGGTTCGGAGCAGTACTTC
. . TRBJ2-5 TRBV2 CASGGETQYF TGTGCCAGCGGGGGGGAGACCCAGTACTTC
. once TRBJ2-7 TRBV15 CATSRGRINNEQYF TGTGCCACCAGCCGAGGCAGGATAAACAACGAGCAGTACTTC
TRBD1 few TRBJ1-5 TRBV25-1 CASSPYTQGAGQPRHF TGTGCCAGCTCACCGTACACACAGGGGGCAGGACAGCCCCGGCATTTT
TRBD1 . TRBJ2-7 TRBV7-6 CASSSFRDRGLRNEQYF TGTGCCAGCAGTTCGTTCCGGGACAGGGGGCTTCGGAACGAGCAGTACTTC
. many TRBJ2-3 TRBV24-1 CATSATGQDTQYF TGTGCCACCAGTGCGACAGGTCAAGATACGCAGTATTTT
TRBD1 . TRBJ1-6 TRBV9 CASSVGETGGEGGSPLHF TGTGCCAGCAGCGTAGGCGAAACAGGGGGCGAAGGTGGGTCACCCCTCCACTTT